What follows are 29 T cell receptor beta chains derived from one specimen sequenced in a study of chemoradiotherapy in HPV16-positive cancers. Only in-frame clones appear in the TCRdb table, and some are missing; sequencing was by immunoSEQ multiplex PCR. Here the sample spans around 30,000 clones, 90% to 95% being singletons. The sequences come from blood, collected from a patient who underwent chemoradiotherapy. These receptors were taken from a human donor with HPV-associated anogenital cancer.

The CDR3: CASSRLVGHDLSYEQYF. The CDR3 DNA reads TGTGCCAGCAGTCGTCTCGTGGGACACGATCTTTCCTACGAGCAGTACTTC. The gene calls are TRBV28 and TRBJ2-7, with D perhaps matching TRBD1 (6 bases). CDR3 size: 17 residues. Trimming pared 5 bases from V and 1 base from J, leaving 21 bases between. Germline V gene lookup returns CDR1 MDHEN and CDR2 SYDVKM.

The chain carries TRBV2 and TRBJ2-5, with TRBD2 matching over 14 bases. The CDR3 spans 16 residues. In germline, CDR1 is SNHLY, CDR2 FYNNEI. V lost 5 bases to trimming and J lost 3 bases; unmatched junction nucleotides: 5. This CDR3 reads CASSSGTSGGEETQYF. CDR3 nucleotides: TGTGCCAGCAGTTCTGGGACTAGCGGGGGCGAAGAGACCCAGTACTTC.

The V and J genes are TRBV27 and TRBJ2-7; TRBD1 is a possible D gene (5 bases). V was pared by 3 bases and J by 5 bases, with 14 bases between. The CDR3 consists of 14 residues. Per the germline V gene, CDR1 is MNHEY and CDR2 is SMNVEV (reference sequence). The CDR3 nucleotides read TGTGCCAGCAGTTTCACAGGTGGGCTGAACGAGCAGTACTTC. Its protein is CASSFTGGLNEQYF.

The rearrangement uses TRBV9 and TRBJ2-3; no reliable D call. Germline values: CDR1 SGDLS, CDR2 YYNGEE. V lost 3 bases to trimming and J lost 0 bases, with 11 bases between them. This CDR3 has 15 amino acids. The CDR3 loop reads CASSGLVASTDTQYF. For the CDR3, the DNA is TGTGCCAGCAGCGGATTAGTGGCTAGCACAGATACGCAGTATTTT.

The CDR3 nucleotides are TGTGCCAGCAGCGTAGATGGCAGGGGGTTCGACGAGCAGTACTTC. Amino acids: CASSVDGRGFDEQYF. V and J are TRBV9 and TRBJ2-7; 7 bases are shared with TRBD1. Germline CDR1 is SGDLS and CDR2 is YYNGEE. This CDR3 has 15 amino acids. V trimming: 0 bases; J trimming: 5 bases; junction bases outside the gene matches: 8.

The chain couples TRBV2 to TRBJ2-7; D is perhaps TRBD2 (5 bases). CDR3 length: 13 residues. In germline, CDR1 is SNHLY, CDR2 FYNNEI. Between the trimmed V and J ends, which lost 10 bases and 7 bases, there was a span of 20 bases. The DNA for the CDR3 is TGTGCCATCACCTCGGACTCATCTCGGGAGCAGTACTTC. It is translated as CAITSDSSREQYF.

The CDR3: CASSEGGAGWAVAQFF. CDR3 DNA: TGTGCCAGCAGTGAGGGGGGCGCTGGGTGGGCAGTCGCGCAGTTCTTC. The J gene is TRBJ2-1, the V gene TRBV2; D might be TRBD1 or TRBD2, each matching 6 bases. Germline CDR1 SNHLY, CDR2 FYNNEI. This CDR3 contains 16 residues. V was pared by 3 bases and J by 12 bases, with 24 bases between. Looking up the rest from reference TRBV2 and TRBJ2-1 gives the full variable domain: EPEVTQTPSHQVTQMGQEVILRCVPISNHLYFYWYRQILGQKVEFLVSFYNNEISEKSEIFDDQFSVERPDGSNFTLKIRSTKLEDSAMYFCASSEGGAGWAVAQFFGPGTRLTVL.

In its sample, this clone was seen once. The chain combines TRBV30 with TRBJ2-1; TRBD2 is a possible D gene (6 bases). Germline CDR1 reads GTSNPN; CDR2 reads SVGIG (reference sequence). The ends were cut back, 5 bases at V and 3 bases at J, with 14 bases in the middle. The CDR3 has 14 amino acids. Here the CDR3 DNA reads TGTGCCTGGGGGAGCGGGTACAACTACAATGAGCAGTTCTTC. Amino acids: CAWGSGYNYNEQFF.

The CDR3 nucleotides are TGCAGCGTTGAAGATCTTTCGGGACAGGAGACCCAGTACTTC. Protein sequence: CSVEDLSGQETQYF. V usage is TRBV29-1 and J usage is TRBJ2-5; 7 bases agree with TRBD1. V dropped 0 bases and J dropped 5; count of bases not matched to a gene: 6. The CDR3 has 14 amino acids. Germline CDR1 reads SQVTM; CDR2 reads ANQGSEA.

The rearrangement joins TRBV6-1 to TRBJ1-2, with TRBD1 matching over 12 bases. The CDR3 totals 16 residues. V shed 3 bases and J 6 bases; nucleotides not matched to a gene: 8. Germline CDR1 MNHNS, CDR2 SASEGT. The CDR3 sequence is CASSDFGTGGANGYTF. In nucleotides, the CDR3 is TGTGCCAGCAGTGACTTCGGGACAGGGGGCGCCAATGGCTACACCTTC.

The J gene is TRBJ2-4, the V gene TRBV6-5; D is tentatively TRBD1 or TRBD2 (5 bases each). V lost 8 bases, J lost 8 bases, and 10 bases lay in between. Germline lookup yields CDR1 MNHEY and CDR2 SVGAGI. The CDR3 contains 11 residues. In DNA, the CDR3 is TGTGCCAGCCGGCAGGGAGACATTCAGTACTTC. Translating gives CASRQGDIQYF.

This chain links TRBV7-2 with TRBJ2-7; perhaps TRBD2 as D (6 bases). CDR1 is SGHTA and CDR2 is FQGNSA in the germline V gene. This CDR3 has 13 residues. V shed 5 bases and J shed 7 bases, with 15 bases lying between them. The CDR3: CASSPGTLREQYF. The CDR3 nucleotides read TGTGCCAGCAGCCCGGGGACTTTAAGGGAGCAGTACTTC.

This rearrangement joins TRBV5-6 to TRBJ1-1, with TRBD1 matching 7 bases. From germline, CDR1 is SGHDT and CDR2 YYEEEE. V was clipped by 3 bases and J by 7 bases; unmatched bases: 12. CDR3 length: 15 residues. The CDR3 DNA reads as TGTGCCAGCAGCTCAATACAGGGGTTTCATCGTGAAGCTTTCTTT. Amino acids: CASSSIQGFHREAFF.

The CDR3 coding sequence is TGTGCCACCCACCGGGGGCCTGGAGAGACCCAGTACTTC. The encoded protein is CATHRGPGETQYF. The rearrangement uses TRBV6-6 and TRBJ2-5; D may be TRBD1 or TRBD2 (6 bases each). There are 13 residues in the CDR3. Germline lookup yields CDR1 MNHNY and CDR2 SVGAGI (reference sequence). Between the trimmed V and J ends, which lost 10 bases and 4 bases, there was a span of 16 bases.

This chain links TRBV30 with TRBJ1-1; possibly TRBD1 for D (6 bases). Germline V lookup: CDR1 GTSNPN, CDR2 SVGIG (reference sequence). V lost 8 bases and J lost 11, with 15 bases in between. The CDR3 has 10 amino acids. The CDR3 DNA sequence: TGTGCCCAGGGGCAAGAGGAGGCTTTCTTT. This codes for CAQGQEEAFF. Filled out from reference TRBV30 and TRBJ1-1, the complete variable domain reads SQTIHQWPATLVQPVGSPLSLECTVEGTSNPNLYWYRQAAGRGLQLLFYSVGIGQISSEVPQNLSASRPQDRQFILSSKKLLLSDSGFYLCAQGQEEAFFGQGTRLTVV.

The gene calls are TRBV7-2 and TRBJ2-5; 10 positions agree with TRBD1. V lost 5 bases and J lost 4; bases outside the gene matches: 4. The CDR3 spans 14 residues. Germline CDR1 and CDR2: SGHTA and FQGNSA. CDR3 nucleotide sequence: TGTGCCAGCAGCCTGACAGGGGGCCTAGAGACCCAGTACTTC. Translating it yields CASSLTGGLETQYF. Filled out from reference TRBV7-2 and TRBJ2-5, the complete variable domain reads GAGVSQSPSNKVTEKGKDVELRCDPISGHTALYWYRQSLGQGLEFLIYFQGNSAPDKSGLPSDRFSAERTGGSVSTLTIQRTQQEDSAVYLCASSLTGGLETQYFGPGTRLLVL.

This clone appeared a single time. This rearrangement joins TRBV19 to TRBJ1-1; unclear D gene. V was pared by 0 bases and J by 1 base, with 9 bases between. Germline CDR1 and CDR2: LNHDA and SQIVND (reference sequence). The CDR3 is 15 amino acids. CDR3 nucleotides: TGTGCCAGTAGTATAGAGGGGAGCCAGAACACTGAAGCTTTCTTT. The encoded protein is CASSIEGSQNTEAFF.

The genes are TRBV15 and TRBJ2-5, with D perhaps TRBD2 (7 bases). The V gene lost 0 bases and the J gene lost 5 bases, with 10 bases spanning the gap. Per germline, CDR1 LNHNV and CDR2 YYDKDF (reference sequence). CDR3 length equals 14 residues. Here the CDR3 DNA reads TGTGCCACCAGCAGAGATGGGAGGGGGGAGACCCAGTACTTC. Translating gives CATSRDGRGETQYF.

A word on this clone: Different DNA sequences within this sample yield the same CDR3. The chain links TRBV7-2 to TRBJ2-7; 7 nucleotides align to TRBD2. Germline CDR1 SGHTA, CDR2 FQGNSA. J gave up 0 bases and V 1 base, and 3 bases lay outside the gene matches. The CDR3 consists of 15 residues. This CDR3 is CASSLVGGSSYEQYF. The CDR3 DNA reads as TGTGCCAGCAGCTTAGTCGGGGGGAGCTCCTACGAGCAGTACTTC.

This sequence joins TRBV5-6 and TRBJ1-1; D gene unclear. The ends were cut back, 0 bases at V and 8 bases at J, with 5 bases in the middle. CDR3 length: 11 residues. Per the germline V gene, CDR1 is SGHDT and CDR2 is YYEEEE. This CDR3 is CASSLAGEAFF. CDR3 DNA: TGTGCCAGCAGCTTGGCTGGGGAAGCTTTCTTT. Filled out from reference TRBV5-6 and TRBJ1-1, the complete variable domain reads DAGVTQSPTHLIKTRGQQVTLRCSPKSGHDTVSWYQQALGQGPQFIFQYYEEEERQRGNFPDRFSGHQFPNYSSELNVNALLLGDSALYLCASSLAGEAFFGQGTRLTVV.

V usage is TRBV11-2 and J usage is TRBJ2-7; 9 positions agree with TRBD1. The CDR3 length is 15 residues. Germline trimming cut 5 bases from V and 6 bases from J; bases unmatched to any gene: 11. Germline CDR1 and CDR2: SGHAT and FQNNGV. Written as DNA, the CDR3 is TGTGCCAGCAGCGGGGGGACAGGGACCTTTGTCGAGCAGTACTTC. Protein sequence: CASSGGTGTFVEQYF.

The V and J genes are TRBV5-8 and TRBJ2-1; 9 nucleotides line up with TRBD2. Germline V CDR1 and CDR2: SGHTS, YDEGEE. The V segment lost 4 bases and the J segment 8 bases; nucleotides outside the gene matches: 13. The CDR3 runs to 16 residues. CDR3 amino acids: CASSPYSGRRFDEQFF. In DNA, the CDR3 is TGTGCCAGCAGCCCTTATAGCGGGAGACGCTTTGATGAGCAGTTCTTC.

The V call is TRBV6-6, the J call TRBJ2-1; the D is unclear. Trimming removed 5 bases at V and 6 bases at J, with 8 bases between. Germline V lookup: CDR1 MNHNY, CDR2 SVGAGI (reference sequence). The CDR3 consists of 12 residues. Here the CDR3 reads CASSTDANEQFF. CDR3 DNA: TGTGCCAGCAGTACCGACGCCAATGAGCAGTTCTTC.

V usage is TRBV27 and J usage is TRBJ2-3; D remains unclear. V lost 2 bases and J 5 bases, leaving 5 bases between the germline ends. The CDR3 is made up of 12 amino acids. Germline CDR1 and CDR2: MNHEY and SMNVEV (reference sequence). Written as DNA, the CDR3 is TGTGCCAGCAGTTTAACACGAGATACGCAGTATTTT. Translation: CASSLTRDTQYF.

The chain carries TRBV4-2 and TRBJ1-6; no reliable D call. The CDR3 is 14 amino acids. The V gene lost 0 bases and the J gene lost 7 bases, with 7 bases spanning the gap. CDR1 is LGHNA and CDR2 is YNFKEQ in the germline V gene. CDR3 bases: TGTGCCAGCAGCCAAGAGGGCCCCAATTCACCCCTCCACTTT. The encoded protein is CASSQEGPNSPLHF.

The J gene is TRBJ1-1, the V gene TRBV7-9; D is ambiguous. From germline, CDR1 is SEHNR and CDR2 FQNEAQ (reference sequence). The V end was cut by 8 bases, the J end by 2 bases, with 12 bases between. This CDR3 has 13 residues. In nucleotides, the CDR3 is TGTGCCAGCTCCCCCCGCGCAAACACTGAAGCTTTCTTT. This translates into CASSPRANTEAFF.

The chain couples TRBV5-1 to TRBJ2-1, with D possibly called TRBD1 or TRBD2 (5 bases each). Trimming pared 3 bases from V and 8 bases from J, leaving 12 bases between. Germline V gene data show CDR1 as SGHRS and CDR2 as YFSETQ. The CDR3 sequence is 13 residues long. DNA for the CDR3: TGCGCCAGCAGCTGGGGACCGAGCTATGAGCAGTTCTTC. Residues: CASSWGPSYEQFF. The entire variable domain, with the rest obtained from reference TRBV5-1 and TRBJ2-1, is as follows: KAGVTQTPRYLIKTRGQQVTLSCSPISGHRSVSWYQQTPGQGLQFLFEYFSETQRNKGNFPGRFSGRQFSNSRSEMNVSTLELGDSALYLCASSWGPSYEQFFGPGTRLTVL.

This clone came up once. The chain joins TRBV7-3 to TRBJ2-7; 9 bases are a match to TRBD1. Germline V gene sequence: CDR1 SGHTA, CDR2 FQGTGA. The CDR3 spans 13 residues. V was pared by 5 bases and J by 6 bases, with 5 bases of the junction left unmatched. The CDR3 nucleotides read TGTGCCAGCAGCGTGGACAGGGGTGGCGAGCAGTACTTC. Translating gives CASSVDRGGEQYF.

The chain combines TRBV7-2 with TRBJ2-3; 9 nucleotides match TRBD2. Germline trimming cut 2 bases from V and 2 bases from J; bases unmatched to any gene: 2. The CDR3 extends over 15 amino acids. Germline lookup yields CDR1 SGHTA and CDR2 FQGNSA. As DNA, the CDR3 is TGTGCCAGCAGCTTACTAGCGGGGCTCACAGATACGCAGTATTTT. It translates to CASSLLAGLTDTQYF.